These T cell receptor beta chains were read from a single sample in a study of identifying expanded T cells in peripheral blood. Here immunoSEQ multiplex PCR was the method, and the copy in TCRdb shows in-frame clones only, minus some. The sample consists of over 100,000 clones, 88% of them appearing once. The sample taken for sequencing was blood. These receptors were collected from a person aged 18-70 years in good health. Both conserved end residues are part of each CDR3. The order of the fields is D gene, J gene, clone size, V gene, CDR3 protein, CDR3 DNA. The D gene is left open where the match is weak. Clone size is not always given. Where it is, it says once, few, many or a class for expanded clones.

- TRBJ2-7 - TRBV5-1 CASSLSHSYEQYF TGCGCCAGCAGCCTATCGCATTCCTACGAGCAGTACTTC
TRBD1 TRBJ2-7 once TRBV5-1 CASSLVPGTGAEQYF TGCGCCAGCAGCTTGGTACCCGGGACAGGGGCCGAGCAGTACTTC
TRBD1 TRBJ2-3 - TRBV4-1 CASSQGDLGAGTDMQYF TGCGCCAGCAGCCAAGGGGATCTGGGGGCCGGGACAGATATGCAGTATTTT
- TRBJ1-5 - TRBV7-2 CASSLMGINQPQHF TGTGCCAGCAGCTTAATGGGGATCAATCAGCCCCAGCATTTT
- TRBJ1-3 - TRBV15 CATSRDTGGNTIYF TGTGCCACCAGCAGAGATACAGGGGGAAACACCATATATTTT
- TRBJ2-4 - TRBV25-1 CASSGKNIQYF TGTGCCAGCAGTGGAAAAAACATTCAGTACTTC
- TRBJ2-7 - TRBV6-1 CASSEASEYEQYF TGTGCCAGCAGTGAAGCATCAGAGTACGAGCAGTACTTC
- TRBJ2-7 - TRBV27 CAIRAGTGSYEQYF TGTGCCATCCGGGCGGGCACCGGCTCATACGAGCAGTACTTC
- TRBJ2-5 - TRBV6-1 CASSEAKGGGTQYF TGTGCCAGCAGTGAAGCAAAGGGAGGTGGGACCCAGTACTTC
- TRBJ1-6 - TRBV2 CASRVDTHSPLHF TGTGCCAGCAGGGTGGACACTCATTCACCCCTCCACTTT
- TRBJ2-7 - TRBV30 CAWKKQDLSSYEQYF TGTGCCTGGAAAAAGCAGGACCTCAGCTCCTACGAGCAGTACTTC
- TRBJ1-5 - TRBV21-1 CASSPEETDQPQHF TGTGCCAGCAGCCCTGAAGAGACAGATCAGCCCCAGCATTTT
- TRBJ1-5 - TRBV19 CASSIGTGTNQPQHF TGTGCCAGTAGTATAGGAACCGGGACCAATCAGCCCCAGCATTTT
- TRBJ2-2 - TRBV6-5 CASSSQGSTGELFF TGTGCCAGCAGTTCCCAGGGGAGCACCGGGGAGCTGTTTTTT
- TRBJ2-7 - TRBV5-4 CASSLGIASSYEQYF TGTGCCAGCAGCTTGGGAATCGCCTCCTCCTACGAGCAGTACTTC
TRBD1 TRBJ1-2 once TRBV6-1 CASRTQGAFDYGYTF TGTGCCAGCAGGACTCAGGGGGCTTTCGACTATGGCTACACCTTC
- TRBJ2-4 - TRBV2 CASSPPGVAKNIQYF TGTGCCAGCAGCCCCCCGGGGGTAGCCAAAAACATTCAGTACTTC
- TRBJ2-4 - TRBV4-2 CASSSGLGGTKNIQYF TGTGCCAGCAGCTCTGGACTGGGTGGTACCAAAAACATTCAGTACTTC
- TRBJ2-7 once TRBV7-6 CASSPIAGPTYEQYF TGTGCCAGCAGCCCTATCGCGGGGCCAACCTACGAGCAGTACTTC
- TRBJ1-1 once TRBV10-3 CAIRGQNTEAFF TGTGCCATCAGGGGCCAGAACACTGAAGCTTTCTTT
- TRBJ1-5 - TRBV16 CASSQLGSQPQHF TGTGCCAGCAGCCAATTGGGGAGTCAGCCCCAGCATTTT
- TRBJ1-2 - TRBV5-4 CASSRGDNYGYTF TGTGCCAGCAGCCGGGGGGACAACTATGGCTACACCTTC
- TRBJ2-5 few TRBV7-7 CASSLGYGRGETQYF TGTGCCAGCAGCTTAGGATATGGCAGGGGAGAGACCCAGTACTTC
TRBD2 TRBJ2-5 - TRBV27 CADHSGNRDQYF TGTGCCGACCATAGCGGGAACAGGGACCAGTACTTC
- TRBJ2-7 - TRBV12-2 CASRDRSGRASIDFYEQYF TGTGCAAGTCGAGACCGAAGCGGGAGGGCTTCAATTGATTTCTACGAGCAGTACTTC
- TRBJ1-3 once TRBV29-1 CSVGQGDTIYF TGCAGCGTTGGGCAGGGTGACACCATATATTTT
TRBD1 TRBJ1-2 - TRBV28 CASSGQGDGYTF TGTGCCAGCAGTGGCCAGGGGGATGGCTACACCTTC
- TRBJ2-7 - TRBV15 CATSRGGDYSYEQYF TGTGCCACCAGCAGAGGTGGCGACTACTCCTACGAGCAGTACTTC
TRBD1 TRBJ1-2 - TRBV6-6 CASSLGQFYGYTF TGTGCCAGCAGTCTGGGACAGTTCTATGGCTACACCTTC
- TRBJ2-1 - TRBV9 CASSVGSYNEQFF TGTGCCAGCAGCGTAGGAAGCTACAATGAGCAGTTCTTC
- TRBJ2-2 - TRBV5-1 CASSLVGGKTGELFF TGCGCCAGCAGCTTGGTCGGGGGAAAGACCGGGGAGCTGTTTTTT
- TRBJ2-5 - TRBV2 CASSEGREGWGETQYF TGTGCCAGCAGTGAAGGGCGGGAAGGATGGGGAGAGACCCAGTACTTC
- TRBJ1-4 once TRBV5-8 CASSTGRDAIAEKLFF TGTGCCAGCAGCACCGGGAGGGATGCTATAGCTGAAAAACTGTTTTTT
- TRBJ1-6 - TRBV6-1 CASSEEGTHNSPLHF TGTGCCAGCAGTGAAGAGGGCACCCATAATTCACCCCTCCACTTT
TRBD1 TRBJ1-1 - TRBV27 CASSPSGQGAWGAFF TGTGCCAGCAGTCCCTCGGGACAGGGAGCCTGGGGAGCTTTCTTT
- TRBJ1-1 - TRBV14 CASSSLPPGPVEAFF TGTGCCAGCAGCTCCCTTCCCCCGGGGCCGGTTGAAGCTTTCTTT
- TRBJ2-7 - TRBV4-1 CASSQVFVGLGYEQYF TGCGCCAGCAGCCAAGTCTTCGTAGGGCTTGGCTACGAGCAGTACTTC
TRBD1 TRBJ1-5 - TRBV19 CASSIPRTGDQPQHF TGTGCCAGTAGTATACCTCGGACAGGGGATCAGCCCCAGCATTTT
- TRBJ1-1 - TRBV6-5 CASSPRGADTEAFF TGTGCCAGCAGCCCCAGGGGCGCTGACACTGAAGCTTTCTTT